This T cell receptor beta chain derives from a study of identical twins. Study results and limitations: The study based its conclusions on cross-sectional statistical analysis and did not follow the same donors. Surplus twin overlap in beta out-of-frame sequences was less pronounced.

A remark on this clonotype: Its antigen is not identified.

This CDR3 has 16 amino acids. The germline CDR1 and CDR2 sequences are SGDLS and YYNGEE. V lost 0 bases to trimming and J lost 1 base, with 12 bases between them. TCRdb reprocessed the 5' RACE reads via MiXCR and lists one record per CDR3 protein. This sample has 510,000 or so distinct CDR3 sequences, with approximately 14% found just once. A further study also used this sample, focusing on yellow fever vaccine responses in identical twins.

The chain is built from TRBV9 and TRBJ2-3; either TRBD1 or TRBD2 may supply D (5 bases each). What was sequenced was CD4+ T cells sorted from blood. This sequence originates from a woman aged 18-29 years in good health. The DNA of the CDR3 is TGTGCCAGCAGCGTAGTCGGGGCGGCGGGCACAGATACGCAGTATTTT. The encoded protein is CASSVVGAAGTDTQYF.